This TCR beta chain is from a study of blood T cell repertoires in COVID-19 (dated by TCRdb to 2020 to 2022). About the investigation overall: Samples covering the acute and convalescent phases of COVID-19 were provided by collaborators in the United States, Italy and Spain. The prospective study material was composed of cDNA or gDNA derived from T cells, B-cell-depleted T cells, or PBMCs. The dataset comprised deeply sampled blood TCRbeta repertoires from subjects exposed to, actively infected with, or recovered from COVID-19. A freely available public database, intended as a resource for researchers studying the immune response to SARS-CoV-2, is where the repertoires were released. Samples were obtained from the ongoing ImmuneRACE study (first 160 participants) and from roughly 1,300 subjects provided by 6 global collaborators. Sample metadata almost always included a de-identified subject ID, COVID-19 status, age in years and sex. Where available, HLA class I and class II types were obtained from metadata supplied by the sample provider rather than from assay-based typing.

Including the terminal cysteine and phenylalanine, the CDR3 comprises 14 residues. Only CDR3 DNA remains: 42 bases, in frame from the first base. The junction carries 11 bases between V and J, which are trimmed by 3 bases and 5 bases respectively. The germline V gene sets CDR1 to MDHEN and CDR2 to SYDVKM. Concerning this clone itself: Its target antigen remains unknown. Base qualities are not recorded, but no much larger clone differs from it by a single base.

TCRbeta CDR3 regions were amplified from genomic DNA using the immunoSEQ Assay, a bias-controlled multiplex PCR. As for the original processing: The number of nucleated cells in each sample was estimated from the amplification of reference gene primers within the assay. Sequence reads were collapsed and filtered to measure the absolute abundance of every unique TCRbeta CDR3 rearrangement. For each sample, productive Simpson clonality was calculated by taking the square root of Simpson's diversity index across productive rearrangements. This is the immuneACCESS table as TCRdb keeps it, with only in-frame sequences that have V and J called. A part of the clones is gone; compared with another copy, unresolved V genes explain less than half, and the rest is unexplained. V, J and clone size are taken as reported in that table, and D and trimming were inferred from the DNA itself. Across this sample there are more than 85,000 clones, with about 79% seen only once. The ten largest clonotypes hold 16% of the sample.

The collaborating institutions used their own protocols to collect whole blood in K2EDTA tubes. For TCRbeta analysis, collaborator samples were shipped as frozen whole blood, as isolated PBMCs, or as DNA extracted from either sample type. The paper's findings and limits, for the study overall: The amount of clinical and demographic metadata varied by source and participant and was provided uncurated.

The chain is made from TRBV28 and TRBJ2-1, with the D segment identity uncertain. This sequence was found in a woman aged 80 or over with active or convalescent COVID-19. Sequencing was performed on peripheral blood. The CDR3 region has the sequence CASSFPRIDNEQFF. The nucleotide sequence is TGTGCCAGCAGTTTTCCCAGGATTGACAATGAGCAGTTCTTC.